This T cell receptor (beta chain) was recorded in a study of T-cell reconstitution after alpha-beta-depleted transplantation in children. A TCRbeta library incorporating unique molecular identifiers was prepared. TCRdb reprocessed the PCR reads with MiXCR, giving one entry per CDR3 protein. The data show 500,000 to 650,000 distinct CDR3 sequences, around 13% seen once. The sample here was PBMCs, mostly from graft donor cells, taken 360 days after TCRalphabeta/CD19-depleted stem cell transplant. The TCR sequence derives from a male patient younger than 18 who had a stem cell transplant for acute myeloid leukemia, so the T cells may come from the graft donor.

CDR3 DNA: TGTGCCTGGAGTATACCTAGCGGGAGCCGCGAGCAGTACTTC. Residues: CAWSIPSGSREQYF. The rearrangement uses TRBV30 and TRBJ2-7; 10 bases agree with TRBD2. Germline V CDR1 and CDR2: GTSNPN, SVGIG (reference sequence). The CDR3 contains 14 residues. V was pared by 2 bases and J by 6 bases, with 7 bases of the junction left unmatched. The whole variable domain, filled in from reference TRBV30 and TRBJ2-7, reads SQTIHQWPATLVQPVGSPLSLECTVEGTSNPNLYWYRQAAGRGLQLLFYSVGIGQISSEVPQNLSASRPQDRQFILSSKKLLLSDSGFYLCAWSIPSGSREQYFGPGTRLTVT.